A single sample gave rise to the 18 T cell receptor beta chains below, sequenced in a study of cytomegalovirus exposure and HLA in healthy donors. Vbeta (60) and Jbeta (13) primers were used in the PCR. Only in-frame clones appear in the TCRdb table, and some are missing; sequencing was by immunoSEQ multiplex PCR. The table lists roughly 84,000 clones. Sequencing used PBMCs. These receptors all stem from a man over 45 in good health and CMV-seronegative.

The chain recombines TRBV28 with TRBJ2-5; TRBD2 is a possible D gene (6 bases). V was pared by 2 bases and J by 5 bases, with 9 bases between. This CDR3 has 13 residues. Looked up from germline, CDR1 is MDHEN and CDR2 is SYDVKM. The CDR3 protein is CASSLAGRETQYF. In nucleotides, the CDR3 is TGTGCCAGCAGTTTAGCGGGGCGGGAGACCCAGTACTTC.

J is TRBJ2-7 and V is TRBV28; 10 nucleotides match TRBD1. CDR3 length: 14 amino acids. J gave up 7 bases and V 5 bases, and 8 bases lay outside the gene matches. Germline V gene data show CDR1 as MDHEN and CDR2 as SYDVKM. The CDR3 spells CASSPGTGAEEQYF. The CDR3 coding sequence is TGTGCCAGCAGTCCCGGGACAGGGGCTGAGGAGCAGTACTTC.

V gene TRBV11-2 combines with J gene TRBJ1-1; 8 bases map to TRBD1. The CDR3 contains 16 residues. Looked up from germline, CDR1 is SGHAT and CDR2 is FQNNGV. V shed 10 bases, J shed 0 bases, and the junction held 13 bases outside the gene matches. CDR3 loop: CATKSQGANMNTEAFF. CDR3 coding DNA: TGTGCCACTAAATCGCAGGGGGCAAACATGAACACTGAAGCTTTCTTT. Using reference TRBV11-2 and TRBJ1-1 for the parts outside the CDR3, the full variable domain is EAGVAQSPRYKIIEKRQSVAFWCNPISGHATLYWYQQILGQGPKLLIQFQNNGVVDDSQLPKDRFSAERLKGVDSTLKIQPAKLEDSAVYLCATKSQGANMNTEAFFGQGTRLTVV.

About this clone itself: One end of the junction does not line up with germline, which may come from a read error. The chain employs TRBV7-7 and TRBJ2-5; TRBD1 matches at 9 bases. CDR3 length equals 14 residues. Germline V gene lookup returns CDR1 SSHAT and CDR2 FNYEAQ (reference sequence). The CDR3 reads CASSPGQGGETQYF. The DNA for the CDR3 is TGTGCTAGCAGCCCGGGACAGGGTGGCGAGACCCAGTACTTC.

V and J are TRBV19 and TRBJ1-5, with a possible D match to TRBD1 (6 bases). Deletions cut 3 bases from V and 7 bases from J, with 10 bases between. Germline loops: CDR1 LNHDA, CDR2 SQIVND (reference sequence). This CDR3 region has 13 residues. The CDR3 DNA follows: TGTGCCAGTAGTATTACAGGGCAGCAGCCCCAGCATTTT. Translation: CASSITGQQPQHF.

The chain couples TRBV6-7 to TRBJ2-6, with a possible D match to TRBD2 (6 bases). TRBV6-7 carries the ORF label, with uncertain function. V shed 11 bases and J shed 0 bases, with 23 bases lying between them. The CDR3 consists of 18 residues. CDR3 in amino acids: CAGTGTGAFHSGANVLTF. The CDR3, as DNA: TGTGCCGGGACGGGCACGGGAGCGTTCCACTCTGGGGCCAACGTCCTGACTTTC.

This chain uses TRBV18 with TRBJ2-2, with 10 bases lining up with TRBD1. V lost 6 bases to trimming and J lost 4 bases; unmatched junction nucleotides: 5. Germline CDR1 reads KGHSH; CDR2 reads LQKENI. CDR3 size: 15 residues. CDR3 region: CASSGQGDSTGELFF. DNA of the CDR3: TGTGCCAGCTCCGGACAGGGGGATTCCACCGGGGAGCTGTTTTTT. Full variable domain (rest looked up from reference TRBV18 and TRBJ2-2): NAGVMQNPRHLVRRRGQEARLRCSPMKGHSHVYWYRQLPEEGLKFMVYLQKENIIDESGMPKERFSAEFPKEGPSILRIQQVVRGDSAAYFCASSGQGDSTGELFFGEGSRLTVL.

The genes are TRBV5-1 and TRBJ2-7; 10 bases fit TRBD1. The CDR3 has 14 amino acids. Germline assignment: CDR1 SGHRS and CDR2 YFSETQ. V was pared by 3 bases and J by 7 bases, with 7 bases of the junction left unmatched. CDR3 region: CASSYGQGGWEQYF. CDR3 DNA: TGCGCCAGCAGCTACGGACAGGGGGGTTGGGAGCAGTACTTC.

V usage is TRBV5-1 and J usage is TRBJ2-2, with D perhaps TRBD2 (5 bases). This CDR3 is 16 amino acids long. The germline CDR1 and CDR2 sequences are SGHRS and YFSETQ. V lost 4 bases and J 1 base, leaving 14 bases between the germline ends. The CDR3 nucleotides are TGCGCCAGCAGCCCCCTGCGCGGACTGAACACCGGGGAGCTGTTTTTT. Its protein is CASSPLRGLNTGELFF.

This chain uses TRBV5-1 with TRBJ2-5; 7 nucleotides match TRBD1. This CDR3 contains 12 residues. In germline, CDR1 is SGHRS, CDR2 YFSETQ. V dropped 4 bases and J dropped 11; count of bases not matched to a gene: 8. The CDR3 reads CASSASPGQQYF. Here the CDR3 DNA reads TGCGCCAGCAGCGCGAGCCCGGGACAGCAGTACTTC.

The chain couples TRBV5-1 to TRBJ2-7; D might be TRBD1 (7 bases). The CDR3 runs to 14 residues. V lost 0 bases and J 4 bases, leaving 11 bases between the germline ends. The germline V gene encodes CDR1 SGHRS and CDR2 YFSETQ. The CDR3 DNA follows: TGCGCCAGCAGCTTGGCCGGGGGACAGTACGAGCAGTACTTC. Translating gives CASSLAGGQYEQYF.

The V call is TRBV29-1, the J call TRBJ2-3, with 10 bases that match TRBD1. Looked up from germline, CDR1 is SQVTM and CDR2 is ANQGSEA. The J segment lost 4 bases and the V segment lost 1 base, leaving 11 bases of the junction unmatched. This CDR3 has 17 residues. CDR3 region: CSVEARTGGFWADTQYF. CDR3 nucleotides: TGCAGCGTTGAAGCGCGGACAGGGGGGTTTTGGGCAGATACGCAGTATTTT.

The chain joins TRBV11-2 to TRBJ1-3, with D possibly matching TRBD1 (5 bases). The germline V gene encodes CDR1 SGHAT and CDR2 FQNNGV. The CDR3 runs 16 residues. Trimming stripped 5 bases from V and 0 bases from J, with 14 bases between. CDR3 DNA: TGTGCCAGCAGCCCCCGGGACTCGTCCTCTGGAAACACCATATATTTT. Translated, it gives CASSPRDSSSGNTIYF.

This chain uses TRBV4-3 with TRBJ1-4, with D perhaps matching TRBD1 (6 bases). Germline CDR1 LGHNA, CDR2 YSLEER. The CDR3 runs 16 residues. Trimming removed 0 bases from V and 7 bases from J, with 15 bases in between. Here the CDR3 reads CASSQEGAAFPEKLFF. The CDR3 DNA reads TGCGCCAGCAGCCAAGAGGGGGCGGCGTTCCCTGAAAAACTGTTTTTT.

The chain couples TRBV2 to TRBJ2-1, with 7 bases that match TRBD1. CDR1 and CDR2 (germline): SNHLY, FYNNEI. This CDR3 contains 13 residues. With 7 bases clipped from V and 6 bases from J, the junction kept 6 bases outside the gene matches. This CDR3 reads CASTGQVFNEQFF. The DNA for the CDR3 is TGTGCCAGCACTGGACAGGTCTTCAATGAGCAGTTCTTC.

The chain carries TRBV21-1 and TRBJ1-4; the tabulated D call, TRBD1, remains unverified against the DNA. TRBV21-1 is recorded as a pseudogene. The CDR3 runs 15 residues. The CDR3 loop is CASSRGLPTNEKLFF. As DNA, the CDR3 is TGTGCCAGCAGCAGGGGCCTACCAACTAATGAAAAACTGTTTTTT.

The J gene is TRBJ1-6, the V gene TRBV7-9, with D unclear. Germline CDR1 reads SEHNR; CDR2 reads FQNEAQ (reference sequence). The V end lost 6 bases, the J end lost 8 bases, and 11 bases lay between the germline ends. The CDR3 consists of 13 residues. CDR3 in amino acids: CASSYYEDSPLHF. The CDR3 nucleotides read TGTGCCAGCAGTTACTACGAAGATTCACCCCTCCACTTT.

The V and J genes are TRBV4-1 and TRBJ2-3, with D tentatively TRBD2 (6 bases). The length of the CDR3 is 16 residues. Germline V gene sequence: CDR1 MGHRA, CDR2 YSYEKL. V gave up 4 bases and J gave up 4 bases, with 18 bases separating them. In nucleotides, the CDR3 is TGCGCCAGCAGCCTGACTAGTGAGGGAACGGCAGATACGCAGTATTTT. Protein: CASSLTSEGTADTQYF.